The 11 T cell receptor beta chains below were found in one sample sequenced in a study of blood T cell repertoires in COVID-19. Libraries were prepared by immunoSEQ multiplex PCR; TCRdb keeps only in-frame clonotypes and omits some of them. The table has 200,000 to 300,000 clones, approximately 84% seen once. Material: PBMCs or T cells enriched from blood (not recorded which). The receptors were gathered from a middle-aged man who had recovered from COVID-19.

J is TRBJ1-5 and V is TRBV3-1 (or the pseudogene TRBV3-2); D uncertain. Germline CDR1 reads LGHDT; CDR2 reads YNNKEL (reference sequence). The CDR3 runs to 14 residues. Trimming shortened V by 1 base and J by 4 bases, and 8 bases separated the two germline ends. CDR3 amino acids: CASSQGIANQPQHF. In DNA, the CDR3 is TGTGCCAGCAGCCAAGGTATAGCGAATCAGCCCCAGCATTTT.

This clone is a singleton in its sample. V is TRBV5-6 and J is TRBJ2-7; D not certain. V was trimmed by 2 bases and J by 5 bases, leaving 11 bases between them. The CDR3 runs 13 residues. Germline V CDR1 and CDR2: SGHDT, YYEEEE. The CDR3 protein is CASSFGPPDEQYF. The DNA of the CDR3 is TGTGCCAGCAGCTTTGGTCCTCCAGACGAGCAGTACTTC.

CDR3 sequence: CASTSQGAYEKLFF. In DNA form, the CDR3 reads TGTGCCAGCACCTCCCAGGGGGCTTACGAAAAACTGTTTTTT. The rearrangement uses TRBV28 and TRBJ1-4; the match to TRBD1 covers 8 bases. After removal of 7 bases from V and 8 bases from J, the junction contained 9 bases not matched to a gene. CDR3 length: 14 amino acids. CDR1 is MDHEN and CDR2 is SYDVKM in the germline V gene.

This clone was detected only once. This chain connects TRBV6-5 to TRBJ2-6; a weak D match, TRBD1 (5 bases). CDR1 and CDR2 (germline): MNHEY, SVGAGI. CDR3 length: 15 amino acids. Deletions cut 6 bases from V and 2 bases from J, with 11 bases between. DNA for the CDR3: TGTGCCAGCAGGGTTCAAGGGGCTGGGGCCAACGTCCTGACTTTC. Its protein is CASRVQGAGANVLTF.

The chain joins TRBV18 to TRBJ2-1; 9 bases fit TRBD2. Germline lookup yields CDR1 KGHSH and CDR2 LQKENI. Trimming at V came to 3 bases and at J to 7 bases, leaving 7 bases not matched to a gene. This CDR3 spans 15 amino acids. CDR3 residues: CASSPGLAPRNEQFF. The CDR3 DNA sequence: TGTGCCAGCTCACCGGGACTAGCCCCTCGGAATGAGCAGTTCTTC.

This clone has a handful of counts. The V call is TRBV13, the J call TRBJ2-5; TRBD2 agrees at 10 bases. Per germline, CDR1 PRHDT and CDR2 FYEKMQ (reference sequence). V was pared by 5 bases and J by 5 bases, with 11 bases of the junction left unmatched. The CDR3 covers 16 residues. The CDR3 region is CASSPNSGGIGETQYF. The CDR3 DNA reads TGTGCCAGCAGCCCTAATAGCGGGGGGATTGGGGAGACCCAGTACTTC.

This sequence joins TRBV27 and TRBJ2-7; D is perhaps TRBD2 (6 bases). Trimming took 5 bases from V and 2 from J, leaving 22 bases between them. The germline V gene has CDR1 MNHEY and CDR2 SMNVEV (reference sequence). The CDR3 has 17 amino acids. The CDR3 here is CASSKLRPEGITYEQYF. CDR3 bases: TGTGCCAGCAGTAAATTAAGACCGGAGGGAATCACCTACGAGCAGTACTTC.

This chain joins TRBV4-1 and TRBJ2-5, with 14 bases lining up with TRBD2. V trimming: 6 bases; J trimming: 8 bases; junction bases outside the gene matches: 14. The CDR3 totals 17 residues. Germline assignment: CDR1 MGHRA and CDR2 YSYEKL. In DNA form, the CDR3 reads TGCGCCAGCAGTCCCGGGACTAGCGGGGGAGCGGACGGAACCCAGTACTTC. This gives the protein CASSPGTSGGADGTQYF.

The chain joins TRBV9 to TRBJ1-1; D is ambiguous. The CDR3 extends over 14 amino acids. Germline V CDR1 and CDR2: SGDLS, YYNGEE. Trimming pared 1 base from V and 1 base from J, leaving 8 bases between. CDR3 residues: CASSVLRENTEAFF. DNA of the CDR3: TGTGCCAGCAGCGTACTGAGGGAGAACACTGAAGCTTTCTTT.

The CDR3 DNA reads TGTGCCAGCAGCCAAGCGAACCAGGGTTTCTACACCTTC. The encoded protein is CASSQANQGFYTF. The V call is TRBV3-1 (or the pseudogene TRBV3-2), the J call TRBJ1-2; TRBD1 is a possible D gene (5 bases). Germline V gives CDR1 LGHDT, CDR2 YNNKEL (reference sequence). There are 13 residues in the CDR3. Between the trimmed V and J ends, which lost 1 base and 10 bases, there was a span of 13 bases.

The chain combines TRBV4-2 with TRBJ2-5, with a possible D match to TRBD2 (6 bases). The CDR3 runs 15 residues. The ends were cut back, 4 bases at V and 4 bases at J, with 16 bases in the middle. From germline, CDR1 is LGHNA and CDR2 YNFKEQ. The CDR3 protein is CASSPRDSAGETQYF. The CDR3 DNA reads TGTGCCAGCAGCCCCCGGGACTCTGCGGGAGAGACCCAGTACTTC.